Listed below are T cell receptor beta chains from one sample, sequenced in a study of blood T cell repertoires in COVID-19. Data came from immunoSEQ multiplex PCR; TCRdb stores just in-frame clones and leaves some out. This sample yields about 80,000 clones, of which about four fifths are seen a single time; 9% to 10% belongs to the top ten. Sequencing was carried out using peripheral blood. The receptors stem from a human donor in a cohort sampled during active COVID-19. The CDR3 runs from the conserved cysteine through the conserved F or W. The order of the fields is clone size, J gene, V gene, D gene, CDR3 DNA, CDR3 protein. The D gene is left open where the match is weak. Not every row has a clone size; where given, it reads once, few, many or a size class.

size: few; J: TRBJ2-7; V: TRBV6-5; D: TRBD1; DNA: TGTGCCAGCAGCCTCCGGGACAGGGGCCCCTACGAGCAGTACTTC; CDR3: CASSLRDRGPYEQYF
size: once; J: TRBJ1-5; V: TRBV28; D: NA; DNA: TGTGCCAGCAGTCGAGGCCTCAATCAGCCCCAGCATTTT; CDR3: CASSRGLNQPQHF
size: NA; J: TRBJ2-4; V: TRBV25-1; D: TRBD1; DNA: TGTGCCACCTCTACCGGGACAGATAAAAACATTCAGTACTTC; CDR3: CATSTGTDKNIQYF
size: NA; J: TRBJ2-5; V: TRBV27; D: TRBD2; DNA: TGTGCCAGCAGTCCCCGACTAGCGGGGGGAAGAGAGACCCAGTACTTC; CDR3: CASSPRLAGGRETQYF
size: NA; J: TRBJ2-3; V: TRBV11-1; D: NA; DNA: TGTGCCAGCAGCTTAGTCGCTAGATTAGATACGCAGTATTTT; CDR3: CASSLVARLDTQYF
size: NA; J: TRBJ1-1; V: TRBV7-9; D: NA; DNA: TGTGCCAGCAGCTTCCAACAGCTACTGAACACTGAAGCTTTCTTT; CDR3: CASSFQQLLNTEAFF
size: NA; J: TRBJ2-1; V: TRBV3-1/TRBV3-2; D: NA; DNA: TGTGCCAGCAGCCCCCCGGCCGCGGGCCAGCAGGATGAGCAGTTCTTC; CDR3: CASSPPAAGQQDEQFF
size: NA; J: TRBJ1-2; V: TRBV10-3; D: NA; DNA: TGTGCCATCAGTGCGTCAGCAGGGAAAAGGGATGGCTACACCTTC; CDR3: CAISASAGKRDGYTF
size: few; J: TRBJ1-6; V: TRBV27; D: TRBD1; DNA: TGTGCCAGCAGCCTCGGTCGGTCGGGTGCAGGGGGGAGTTCGGCCCTCCACTTT; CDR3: CASSLGRSGAGGSSALHF
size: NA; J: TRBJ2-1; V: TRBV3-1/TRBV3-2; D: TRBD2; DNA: TGTGCCAGCAGCCAGCGGGGGGGCGGCTCCTACAATGAGCAGTTCTTC; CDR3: CASSQRGGGSYNEQFF
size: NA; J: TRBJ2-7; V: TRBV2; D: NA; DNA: TGTGCCAGCAGTCTGACTTTCTCCTACGAGCAGTACTTC; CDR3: CASSLTFSYEQYF
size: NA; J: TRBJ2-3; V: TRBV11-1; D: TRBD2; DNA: TGTGCCAGCAGCCCGGGGGGTAGCACAGATACGCAGTATTTT; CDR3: CASSPGGSTDTQYF
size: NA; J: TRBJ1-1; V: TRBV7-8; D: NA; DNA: TGTGCCAGCAGCTCGTCCGGGGGTAGGGCATCCACTGAAGCTTTCTTT; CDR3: CASSSSGGRASTEAFF
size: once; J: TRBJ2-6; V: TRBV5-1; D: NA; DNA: TGCGCCAGCAGCTTGGACCCGTCGGACAGCCGTCCTGGGGCCAACGTCCTGACTTTC; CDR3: CASSLDPSDSRPGANVLTF
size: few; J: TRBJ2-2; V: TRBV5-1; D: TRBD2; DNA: TGCGCCAGCAGCTCCAGCGGGACTATGGGGTGGACCGGGGAGCTGTTTTTT; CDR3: CASSSSGTMGWTGELFF
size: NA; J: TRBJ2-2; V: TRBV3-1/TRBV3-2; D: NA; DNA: TGTGCCAGCAGCCAGGGGGCGAGAACCGGGGAGCTGTTTTTT; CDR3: CASSQGARTGELFF
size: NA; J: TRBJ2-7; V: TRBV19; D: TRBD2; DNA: TGTGCCAGTAGTCCTAGGGGCCACGCGGAGAGACTAGCGGGAGTAAGGCAGTACTTC; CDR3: CASSPRGHAERLAGVRQYF
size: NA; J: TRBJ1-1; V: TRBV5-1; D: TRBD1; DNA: TGCGCCAGCAGGGCAGGGGGCGCTAATTCTGAAGCTTTCTTT; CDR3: CASRAGGANSEAFF
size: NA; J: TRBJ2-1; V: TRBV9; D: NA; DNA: TGTGCCAGCAGCGTAGATGTATCGGACAGAAACAATGAGCAGTTCTTC; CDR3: CASSVDVSDRNNEQFF
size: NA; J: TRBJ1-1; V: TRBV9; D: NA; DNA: TGTGCCAGCAGCGTAGTATCGGGGACATTAGCTTTCTTT; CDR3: CASSVVSGTLAFF
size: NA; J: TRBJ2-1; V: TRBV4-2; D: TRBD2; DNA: TGTGCCAGCAGCCAAGATCAGTTGACTAGCGAGTACAATGAGCAGTTCTTC; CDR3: CASSQDQLTSEYNEQFF
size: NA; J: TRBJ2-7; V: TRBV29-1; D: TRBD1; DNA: TGCAGCGGCTCGATCTCCGGGACAGGCGCCTACGAGCAGTACTTC; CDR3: CSGSISGTGAYEQYF
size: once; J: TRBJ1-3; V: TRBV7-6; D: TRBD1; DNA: TGTGCCAGCAGCTTGGACAGGGTGGATGGAAACACCATATATTTT; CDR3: CASSLDRVDGNTIYF
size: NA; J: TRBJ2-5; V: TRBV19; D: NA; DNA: TGTGCCAGTAGTATAGATCTAGCGACTCAGGAGACCCAGTACTTC; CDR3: CASSIDLATQETQYF
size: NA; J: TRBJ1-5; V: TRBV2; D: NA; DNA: TGTGCCAGCAGTTTTCACGGTAGCAATCAGCCCCAGCATTTT; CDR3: CASSFHGSNQPQHF
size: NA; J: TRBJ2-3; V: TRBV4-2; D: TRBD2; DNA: TGTGCCAGCAGCCAAGAGGATAGCGGGTGGGGTAGCACAGATACGCAGTATTTT; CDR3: CASSQEDSGWGSTDTQYF
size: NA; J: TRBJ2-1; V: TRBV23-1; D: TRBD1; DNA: TGCGCCAGCAGCCAGCAGCCCACCCTACGGACAGGAGCAAACAATGAGCAGTTCTTC; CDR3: CASSQQPTLRTGANNEQFF
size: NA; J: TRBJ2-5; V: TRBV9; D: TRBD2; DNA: TGTGCCAGCAGCATTAGCGGGAACATAGAGACCCAGTACTTC; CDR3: CASSISGNIETQYF
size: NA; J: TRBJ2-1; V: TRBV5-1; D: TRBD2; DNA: TGCGCCAGCAGCTACGGGACTAGCCGAGATGAGCAGTTCTTC; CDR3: CASSYGTSRDEQFF
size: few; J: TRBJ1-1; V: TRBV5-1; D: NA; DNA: TGCGCCACCCGGGAAACCATGAACACTGAAGCTTTCTTT; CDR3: CATRETMNTEAFF
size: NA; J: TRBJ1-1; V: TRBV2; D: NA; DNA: TGTGCCAGCGTCCCTCTCCGGGACACCGTCCAAGCTTTCTTT; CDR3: CASVPLRDTVQAFF
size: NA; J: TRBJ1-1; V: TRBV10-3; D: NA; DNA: TGTGCCATCCACGGGGAGAACACTGAAGCTTTCTTT; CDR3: CAIHGENTEAFF
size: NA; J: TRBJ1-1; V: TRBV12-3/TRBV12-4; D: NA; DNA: TGTGCCAGCAGTTTAGTGGGGGGGGCTGAAGCTTTCTTT; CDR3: CASSLVGGAEAFF
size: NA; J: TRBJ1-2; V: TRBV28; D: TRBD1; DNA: TGTGCCAGCAGTCCGCCGGGACAGGGGGCGGATGTCTATGGCTACACCTTC; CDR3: CASSPPGQGADVYGYTF
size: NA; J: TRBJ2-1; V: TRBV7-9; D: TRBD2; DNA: TGTGCCAGCAGCGCTACTAGCGGGAGAGAAATCAATGAGCAGTTCTTC; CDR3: CASSATSGREINEQFF
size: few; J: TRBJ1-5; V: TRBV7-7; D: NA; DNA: TGTGCCAGCAGCTTAAAGGCGGATAGCAATCAGCCCCAGCATTTT; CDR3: CASSLKADSNQPQHF
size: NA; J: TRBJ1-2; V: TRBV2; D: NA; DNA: TGTGCCAGCAGTGAAACAGGGACTATGGGCTACACCTTC; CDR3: CASSETGTMGYTF
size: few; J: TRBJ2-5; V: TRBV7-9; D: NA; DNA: TGTGCCAGCAGCCATTCTCTAGTAGAAAAGACCCAGTACTTC; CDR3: CASSHSLVEKTQYF
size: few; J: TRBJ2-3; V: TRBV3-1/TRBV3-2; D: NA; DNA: TGTGCCAGCAGCCAAGCCCCCTCGACAGATACGCAGTATTTT; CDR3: CASSQAPSTDTQYF
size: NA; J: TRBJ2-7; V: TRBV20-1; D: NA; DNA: TGCAGTGCTAGACTCCGGGGCGAGCAGTACTTC; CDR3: CSARLRGEQYF
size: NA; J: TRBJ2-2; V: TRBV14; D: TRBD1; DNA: TGTGCCAGCAGCTGGGGACAGGGTACCACCGGGGAGCTGTTTTTT; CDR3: CASSWGQGTTGELFF
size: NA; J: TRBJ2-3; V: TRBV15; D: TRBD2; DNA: TGTGCCACCAGCAGAGATTTTCAAGCGGGGGCAAGTACGCAGTATTTT; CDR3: CATSRDFQAGASTQYF
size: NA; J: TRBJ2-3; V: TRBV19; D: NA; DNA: TGTGCCAGTAGTCCCAGCAGAGTTGGGCCAGATACGCAGTATTTT; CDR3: CASSPSRVGPDTQYF
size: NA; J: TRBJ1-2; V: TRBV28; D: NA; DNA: TGTGCCAGCAGTCCCCCCCTAGACAGAATCTATGGCTACACCTTC; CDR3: CASSPPLDRIYGYTF
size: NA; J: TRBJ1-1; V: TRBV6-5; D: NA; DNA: TGTGCCAGCAGTTACGGGGGGACTGAAGCTTTCTTT; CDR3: CASSYGGTEAFF
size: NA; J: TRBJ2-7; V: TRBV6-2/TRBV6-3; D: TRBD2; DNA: TGTGCCAGCAGTTACTTTCAAGCGGGGGCCCGAGGCCCCAGCTCCTACGAGCAGTACTTC; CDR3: CASSYFQAGARGPSSYEQYF
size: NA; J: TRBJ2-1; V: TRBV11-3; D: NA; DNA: TGTGCCAGCAGCTTAGGGGACTCTACCAATGAGCAGTTCTTC; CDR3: CASSLGDSTNEQFF
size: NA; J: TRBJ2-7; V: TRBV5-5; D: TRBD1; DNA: TGTGCCAGCAGCCCGACAGGGGGAAACGAGCAGTACTTC; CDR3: CASSPTGGNEQYF
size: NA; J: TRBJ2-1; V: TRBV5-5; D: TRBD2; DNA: TGTGCCAGCGAATTTAGCGGGGACTCCTACAATGAGCAGTTCTTC; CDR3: CASEFSGDSYNEQFF
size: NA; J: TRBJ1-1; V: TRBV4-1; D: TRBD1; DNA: TGCGCCAGCAGCCAAAACAGGGGGCGCCGGACTGAAGCTTTCTTT; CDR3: CASSQNRGRRTEAFF
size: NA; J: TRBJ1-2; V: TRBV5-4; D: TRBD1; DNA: TGTGCCAGCAGCTTGGCGGACAGGGCCTATGGCTACACCTTC; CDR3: CASSLADRAYGYTF
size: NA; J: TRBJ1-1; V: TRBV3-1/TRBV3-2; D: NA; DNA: TGTGCCAGCACCTTGACATCGAACACTGAAGCTTTCTTT; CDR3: CASTLTSNTEAFF
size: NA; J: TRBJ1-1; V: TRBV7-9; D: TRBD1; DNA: TGTGCCAGCACCTCCCCGTGGCAGGGGGACACTGAAGCTTTCTTT; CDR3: CASTSPWQGDTEAFF
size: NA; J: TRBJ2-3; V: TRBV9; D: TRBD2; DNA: TGTGCCAGCAGCGAACCCACTAGCGGGGGGGAGGATACGCAGTATTTT; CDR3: CASSEPTSGGEDTQYF
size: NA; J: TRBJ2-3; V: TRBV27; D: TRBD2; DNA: TGTGCCAGCAGCCTTCCGCGACTAGCGGGGGGCACAGATACGCAGTATTTT; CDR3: CASSLPRLAGGTDTQYF